The 27 T cell receptor beta chains below were found in one sample sequenced in a study of blood T cell repertoires in COVID-19. TCRdb's copy holds only in-frame clones and misses some; the assay was immunoSEQ multiplex PCR. Among about 330,000 clones listed, approximately 88% were seen once. Sequenced material: PBMCs or T cells enriched from blood (not recorded which). These receptors were collected from a young man who had recovered from COVID-19.

The chain employs TRBV5-8 and TRBJ1-4, with a possible D match to TRBD1 (5 bases). V shed 6 bases and J shed 4 bases, with 16 bases lying between them. From germline, CDR1 is SGHTS and CDR2 YDEGEE. The CDR3 length is 15 residues. This CDR3 reads CASKLPREVNEKLFF. The CDR3 nucleotides are TGTGCCAGCAAGTTGCCCAGGGAGGTTAATGAAAAACTGTTTTTT.

This clone has a handful of counts. This chain uses TRBV5-1 with TRBJ1-1; 8 nucleotides match TRBD1. CDR1 is SGHRS, CDR2 YFSETQ, per germline. This CDR3 comprises 15 residues. J was trimmed by 4 bases and V by 0 bases; bases with no gene match: 5. In DNA form, the CDR3 reads TGCGCCAGCAGCTTGGAAGGGACAGGCGGCACTGAAGCTTTCTTT. It is translated as CASSLEGTGGTEAFF. The full variable domain, in which reference TRBV5-1 and TRBJ1-1 provide the parts outside the CDR3, is KAGVTQTPRYLIKTRGQQVTLSCSPISGHRSVSWYQQTPGQGLQFLFEYFSETQRNKGNFPGRFSGRQFSNSRSEMNVSTLELGDSALYLCASSLEGTGGTEAFFGQGTRLTVV.

This clone is a singleton in its sample. The chain employs TRBV6-5 and TRBJ2-1, with a weak D call TRBD1 (5 bases). This CDR3 has 13 residues. Germline V gene lookup returns CDR1 MNHEY and CDR2 SVGAGI. V lost 5 bases to trimming and J lost 9 bases, with 14 bases between them. The CDR3 is CASSTNRIGEQFF. DNA for the CDR3: TGTGCCAGCAGTACCAACAGGATAGGTGAGCAGTTCTTC.

The chain has TRBV6-5 and TRBJ2-1; the D gene is possibly TRBD2 (7 bases). Per germline, CDR1 MNHEY and CDR2 SVGAGI. V shed 6 bases and J shed 6 bases, with 12 bases lying between them. The CDR3 sequence is 13 residues long. The CDR3 reads CASRWGGANEQFF. The CDR3 DNA reads TGTGCCAGCAGGTGGGGGGGGGCCAATGAGCAGTTCTTC.

This chain links TRBV10-2 with TRBJ1-3, with a weak D call TRBD1 (6 bases). V gave up 8 bases and J gave up 2 bases, with 10 bases separating them. CDR1 WSHSY and CDR2 SAAADI come from the germline V gene. This CDR3 comprises 13 residues. The CDR3 protein is CASGRQAGNTIYF. The CDR3 DNA follows: TGCGCCAGCGGGAGACAGGCTGGAAACACCATATATTTT.

This clone appeared once. J is TRBJ1-4 and V is TRBV9; no clear D. Germline-derived CDR1 and CDR2 are SGDLS and YYNGEE. The CDR3 loop spans 14 amino acids. V shed 1 base and J shed 8 bases, with 12 bases lying between them. The CDR3 here is CASSVSAASEKLFF. The CDR3 nucleotides are TGTGCCAGCAGCGTATCGGCGGCGAGCGAAAAACTGTTTTTT.

This clone was counted a few times. The CDR3 reads CASSSRASGGVFNEQFF. The CDR3 DNA reads as TGTGCCAGCAGCTCCCGGGCTAGCGGGGGTGTCTTTAATGAGCAGTTCTTC. The chain uses TRBV7-6 and TRBJ2-1, with 10 bases that match TRBD2. CDR1 is SGHVS and CDR2 is FNYEAQ in the germline V gene. The CDR3 is 17 amino acids. V lost 4 bases and J lost 7; bases outside the gene matches: 13.

The chain carries TRBV5-1 and TRBJ1-1; D call uncertain. Germline V gives CDR1 SGHRS, CDR2 YFSETQ. The length of the CDR3 is 16 residues. V lost 1 base and J 0 bases, leaving 13 bases between the germline ends. The DNA of the CDR3 is TGCGCCAGCAGCTTGAGAGGCGGCACTTTGAACACTGAAGCTTTCTTT. Translated: CASSLRGGTLNTEAFF.

The gene calls are TRBV7-9 and TRBJ2-5; 13 bases are shared with TRBD2. The germline V gene encodes CDR1 SEHNR and CDR2 FQNEAQ (reference sequence). V trimming: 4 bases; J trimming: 5 bases; junction bases outside the gene matches: 10. The CDR3 has 17 amino acids. CDR3 in amino acids: CASSSPSQGLAGETQYF. The CDR3 coding sequence is TGTGCCAGCAGCTCCCCGTCCCAGGGACTAGCGGGGGAGACCCAGTACTTC.

The rearrangement joins TRBV7-6 to TRBJ2-7; 9 bases are a match to TRBD1. Trimming cost V 4 bases and J 3 bases; bases outside gene matches: 10. The CDR3 is 16 residues long. The germline V gene encodes CDR1 SGHVS and CDR2 FNYEAQ. CDR3 in amino acids: CASSSTPGQGYYEQYF. The CDR3 DNA reads as TGTGCCAGCAGCTCAACACCGGGACAGGGTTACTACGAGCAGTACTTC.

V gene TRBV2 combines with J gene TRBJ2-3, with D possibly being TRBD2 (5 bases). The CDR3 is made up of 16 amino acids. Germline V lookup: CDR1 SNHLY, CDR2 FYNNEI. The V end was cut by 6 bases, the J end by 4 bases, with 20 bases between. The CDR3 sequence: CASRAPSGGRADTQYF. DNA of the CDR3: TGTGCCAGCAGGGCCCCTTCGGGTGGGCGGGCAGATACGCAGTATTTT.

A single count supports this clone. The V gene is TRBV7-9, the J gene TRBJ2-1; no clear D. The germline V gene encodes CDR1 SEHNR and CDR2 FQNEAQ (reference sequence). Trimming took off 5 bases at V and 6 bases at J, with 8 bases between the two ends. This CDR3 region has 12 residues. CDR3 DNA: TGTGCCAGCAGCGGCAGAGGCAATGAGCAGTTCTTC. Protein sequence: CASSGRGNEQFF.

The J gene is TRBJ1-1, the V gene TRBV5-1; perhaps TRBD1 as D (5 bases). The CDR3 sequence is 14 residues long. Trimming removed 2 bases from V and 5 bases from J, with 13 bases in between. Germline V gene data show CDR1 as SGHRS and CDR2 as YFSETQ. CDR3: CASSFGGVGTEAFF. The CDR3 DNA reads TGCGCCAGCAGCTTCGGAGGGGTCGGGACTGAAGCTTTCTTT.

The chain combines TRBV27 with TRBJ2-2; the D gene is possibly TRBD2 (5 bases). Looked up from germline, CDR1 is MNHEY and CDR2 is SMNVEV (reference sequence). The V end was cut by 4 bases, the J end by 4 bases, with 10 bases between. This CDR3 spans 14 amino acids. CDR3 DNA: TGTGCCAGCAGTTGGGCTAGCAGCACCGGGGAGCTGTTTTTT. Its protein product is CASSWASSTGELFF.

V and J are TRBV5-1 and TRBJ2-5, with D tentatively TRBD2 (6 bases). The CDR3 is 13 residues long. V gave up 4 bases and J gave up 2 bases, with 9 bases separating them. Germline lookup yields CDR1 SGHRS and CDR2 YFSETQ. The DNA of the CDR3 is TGCGCCAGCAGCCGCCGGGGGCAAGAGACCCAGTACTTC. Residues: CASSRRGQETQYF. The variable domain in full, completed from reference TRBV5-1 and TRBJ2-5, reads KAGVTQTPRYLIKTRGQQVTLSCSPISGHRSVSWYQQTPGQGLQFLFEYFSETQRNKGNFPGRFSGRQFSNSRSEMNVSTLELGDSALYLCASSRRGQETQYFGPGTRLLVL.

Only one count was recorded for this clone. V is TRBV7-5 and J is TRBJ2-2; TRBD1 is taken as the D call from the table, unchecked against the DNA. TRBV7-5 is given as a pseudogene. The CDR3 totals 17 residues. The CDR3 bases are TGTGTCAGAAGCTTAGAAGCGCAGGGATGGCTTACCGGGGAGCTGTTTTTT. It yields the protein CVRSLEAQGWLTGELFF.

The V call is TRBV28, the J call TRBJ2-5, with TRBD2 matching over 13 bases. CDR1 MDHEN and CDR2 SYDVKM come from the germline V gene. V trimming: 6 bases; J trimming: 4 bases; junction bases outside the gene matches: 5. The CDR3 consists of 15 residues. As DNA, the CDR3 is TGTGCCAGCAGCCCAACTAGCGGGGGGGGAGAGACCCAGTACTTC. Translation: CASSPTSGGGETQYF.

This chain joins TRBV6-5 and TRBJ2-1; D ambiguous. The V end was cut by 6 bases, the J end by 7 bases, with 7 bases between. The CDR3 length is 11 residues. Germline values: CDR1 MNHEY, CDR2 SVGAGI. Here the CDR3 reads CASRAANEQFF. The CDR3 region has the DNA TGTGCCAGCAGGGCGGCGAATGAGCAGTTCTTC.

The chain couples TRBV28 to TRBJ1-2, with D perhaps TRBD1 (6 bases). This CDR3 has 16 residues. Germline lookup yields CDR1 MDHEN and CDR2 SYDVKM. V lost 5 bases, J lost 0 bases, and 16 bases lay in between. CDR3 in amino acids: CASSDFGGGPNYGYTF. In DNA, the CDR3 is TGTGCCAGCAGTGACTTTGGGGGCGGGCCTAACTATGGCTACACCTTC.

The chain has TRBV13 and TRBJ2-7; TRBD2 is a possible D gene (5 bases). The CDR3 loop spans 14 amino acids. The V gene's germline CDR1 is PRHDT and CDR2 FYEKMQ (reference sequence). Trimming removed 5 bases from V and 0 bases from J, with 11 bases in between. CDR3 coding DNA: TGTGCCAGCAGCCCACGTGGGAGCTCCTACGAGCAGTACTTC. It yields the protein CASSPRGSSYEQYF.

The chain's CDR3 is CASSQERLAGVGEQFF. Here the CDR3 DNA reads TGTGCCAGCAGCCAAGAGCGGCTAGCGGGGGTAGGTGAGCAGTTCTTC. The chain couples TRBV3-1 (or the pseudogene TRBV3-2) to TRBJ2-1; TRBD2 aligns across 10 bases. V shed 0 bases, J shed 9 bases, and the junction held 8 bases outside the gene matches. CDR1 is LGHDT and CDR2 is YNNKEL in the germline V gene (reference sequence). This CDR3 has 16 amino acids.

As to this clone: Additional DNA sequences in this sample encode the identical CDR3. The chain is built from TRBV5-1 and TRBJ2-1, with TRBD2 matching over 11 bases. The trim removed 4 bases at V and 7 bases at J, leaving 7 bases unmatched. Germline V gene data show CDR1 as SGHRS and CDR2 as YFSETQ. The CDR3 is 15 amino acids. CDR3 protein: CASSPGTSGTNEQFF. The CDR3 bases are TGCGCCAGCAGCCCCGGGACTAGCGGTACAAATGAGCAGTTCTTC.

This chain joins TRBV7-8 and TRBJ2-3; TRBD1 is a possible D gene (5 bases). This CDR3 has 14 residues. V gave up 2 bases and J gave up 6 bases, with 12 bases separating them. The germline CDR1 and CDR2 sequences are SGHVS and FQNEAQ. For the CDR3, the DNA is TGTGCCAGCAGCTTATTCAGGGTATCGGATACGCAGTATTTT. Amino acids: CASSLFRVSDTQYF.

The chain recombines TRBV10-3 with TRBJ2-7, with D possibly being TRBD1 (7 bases). Between the trimmed V and J ends, which lost 10 bases and 3 bases, there was a span of 13 bases. The CDR3 is made up of 12 amino acids. Germline V gene data show CDR1 as ENHRY and CDR2 as SYGVKD. Written as DNA, the CDR3 is TGTGCCACCGCGGGACAGCGCTACGAGCAGTACTTC. This gives the protein CATAGQRYEQYF.

This clone was detected once. The genes are TRBV28 and TRBJ2-3; the match to TRBD2 covers 8 bases. After removal of 7 bases from V and 4 bases from J, the junction contained 7 bases not matched to a gene. Germline CDR1 MDHEN, CDR2 SYDVKM. CDR3 length: 14 amino acids. Written as DNA, the CDR3 is TGTGCCAGCAAAAGGCGACTAGCGTCAGATACGCAGTATTTT. It specifies CASKRRLASDTQYF.

The chain carries TRBV30 and TRBJ1-2; D remains ambiguous. Germline loops: CDR1 GTSNPN, CDR2 SVGIG (reference sequence). Trimming left V 0 bases short and J 8 bases short, with 16 bases between. This CDR3 region has 14 residues. In DNA form, the CDR3 reads TGTGCCTGGAGTGTACCGGGTTCGACCGGCGGCTACACCTTC. This encodes CAWSVPGSTGGYTF. Supplemented by reference TRBV30 and TRBJ1-2, the full variable domain reads SQTIHQWPATLVQPVGSPLSLECTVEGTSNPNLYWYRQAAGRGLQLLFYSVGIGQISSEVPQNLSASRPQDRQFILSSKKLLLSDSGFYLCAWSVPGSTGGYTFGSGTRLTVV.

The chain's CDR3 is CASSVEGLGALSEQYF. CDR3 coding DNA: TGTGCCAGCAGTGTGGAGGGTCTGGGCGCGTTGAGCGAGCAGTACTTC. The chain is built from TRBV2 and TRBJ2-7; possibly TRBD2 for D (6 bases). From germline, CDR1 is SNHLY and CDR2 FYNNEI. V was cut by 4 bases and J by 6 bases, with 22 bases left in between. The CDR3 sequence is 16 residues long.